These 26 T cell receptor beta chains came from one sample sequenced in a study of blood T cell repertoires in COVID-19. This table comes from immunoSEQ multiplex PCR, and its TCRdb copy is limited to in-frame clones, with some not included. The table includes 200,000 to 300,000 clones, about 80% detected once. Sequenced: peripheral blood. The source is an elderly man with acute or convalescent COVID-19.

The rearrangement uses TRBV9 and TRBJ2-3; possible D gene TRBD1, 6 bases. CDR3 length equals 18 residues. The V end was cut by 4 bases, the J end by 4 bases, with 25 bases between. The V gene's germline CDR1 is SGDLS and CDR2 YYNGEE. In DNA, the CDR3 is TGTGCCAGCAGCTACCAGTTTAGGGACACGGGTAAACCAGATACGCAGTATTTT. Its translation: CASSYQFRDTGKPDTQYF.

This clone appeared a few times. The CDR3 protein is CASSYWAGEPQHF. The CDR3 bases are TGTGCCAGCAGTTACTGGGCCGGGGAGCCCCAGCATTTT. The chain is built from TRBV6-5 and TRBJ1-5; D is uncertain. The CDR3 loop spans 13 amino acids. CDR1 MNHEY and CDR2 SVGAGI come from the germline V gene. The germline V and J ends were trimmed by 1 base and 8 bases, with 9 bases remaining between them.

This chain links TRBV24-1 with TRBJ2-2; weak D call: TRBD2 (6 bases). Trimming left V 5 bases short and J 2 bases short, with 17 bases between. CDR1 is KGHDR and CDR2 is SFDVKD in the germline V gene. This CDR3 region has 17 residues. The chain's CDR3 is CATSGVEGPFNTGELFF. The CDR3 DNA reads as TGTGCCACCAGTGGCGTGGAGGGCCCTTTCAACACCGGGGAGCTGTTTTTT.

This clone was seen a single time. The chain is built from TRBV27 and TRBJ2-1; possibly TRBD2 for D (6 bases). In germline, CDR1 is MNHEY, CDR2 SMNVEV (reference sequence). The CDR3 has 15 amino acids. V lost 4 bases and J lost 3, with 13 bases in between. The CDR3 DNA is TGTGCCAGCAGTTCGCCGGGACTCCTCTACAATGAGCAGTTCTTC. It translates to CASSSPGLLYNEQFF.

V gene TRBV5-4 combines with J gene TRBJ1-4; no firm D call. Trimming took 5 bases from V and 7 from J, leaving 12 bases between them. The CDR3 spans 13 residues. The germline CDR1 and CDR2 sequences are SGHNT and YYREEE (reference sequence). The CDR3 here is CASSFPSGEKLFF. CDR3 nucleotides: TGTGCCAGCAGTTTTCCTAGCGGTGAAAAACTGTTTTTT.

This clone was seen just once. The V gene is TRBV5-1, the J gene TRBJ2-1; D is possibly TRBD2 (6 bases). The ends were cut back, 9 bases at V and 0 bases at J, with 19 bases in the middle. Germline V gene data show CDR1 as SGHRS and CDR2 as YFSETQ. The CDR3 is made up of 16 amino acids. CDR3 residues: CATSVGGLHSYNEQFF. Here the CDR3 DNA reads TGCGCCACCTCAGTCGGGGGACTCCACTCCTACAATGAGCAGTTCTTC.

The chain recombines TRBV5-8 with TRBJ2-7; D perhaps matches TRBD1 (6 bases). V was shortened by 7 bases and J by 6 bases, with 26 bases between the two germline ends. CDR1 is SGHTS and CDR2 is YDEGEE in the germline V gene. The CDR3 spans 16 residues. The CDR3 region is CASHSPVYRAQGEQYF. The CDR3 DNA follows: TGTGCCAGCCACTCTCCTGTCTACAGGGCTCAGGGCGAGCAGTACTTC.

The chain has TRBV18 and TRBJ1-1; no reliable D call. The ends were cut back, 0 bases at V and 0 bases at J, with 11 bases in the middle. Per the germline V gene, CDR1 is KGHSH and CDR2 is LQKENI. This CDR3 has 16 residues. The CDR3 region is CASSPPTGKMNTEAFF. The DNA for the CDR3 is TGTGCCAGCTCACCACCGACGGGGAAAATGAACACTGAAGCTTTCTTT.

J is TRBJ1-5 and V is TRBV9, with 7 positions matching TRBD1. The CDR3 loop spans 15 amino acids. Germline V gene sequence: CDR1 SGDLS, CDR2 YYNGEE. With 3 bases clipped from V and 0 bases from J, the junction kept 3 bases outside the gene matches. This chain's CDR3 is CASSGDRDSNQPQHF. Written as DNA, the CDR3 is TGTGCCAGCAGCGGAGACAGGGATAGCAATCAGCCCCAGCATTTT.

This sequence joins TRBV18 and TRBJ1-4; 9 bases are a match to TRBD1. CDR1 is KGHSH and CDR2 is LQKENI in the germline V gene. The CDR3 length is 15 residues. Germline trimming cut 4 bases from V and 14 bases from J; bases unmatched to any gene: 14. In nucleotides, the CDR3 is TGTGCCAGCTCACTCGAAAGTCCGGGACAGGGTCTTCTGTTTTTT. Protein product: CASSLESPGQGLLFF.

V is TRBV24-1 and J is TRBJ2-7; D perhaps matches TRBD2 (6 bases). The germline gives CDR1 KGHDR, CDR2 SFDVKD. The CDR3 spans 14 residues. Trimming shortened V by 2 bases and J by 5 bases, and 12 bases separated the two germline ends. The CDR3 region has the DNA TGTGCCACCAGTGATTCTGGCAGGGAGGACGAGCAGTACTTC. It codes for CATSDSGREDEQYF.

The chain carries TRBV9 and TRBJ2-1, with a weak D call TRBD2 (5 bases). Germline lookup yields CDR1 SGDLS and CDR2 YYNGEE. The CDR3 runs 16 residues. V shed 0 bases and J shed 0 bases, with 10 bases lying between them. In DNA, the CDR3 is TGTGCCAGCAGCGTAGTCCCGGGGAGCTCCTACAATGAGCAGTTCTTC. This codes for CASSVVPGSSYNEQFF.

The chain combines TRBV5-1 with TRBJ1-4; D is perhaps TRBD1 (5 bases). CDR1 is SGHRS and CDR2 is YFSETQ in the germline V gene. This CDR3 has 15 residues. Trimming shortened V by 0 bases and J by 8 bases, and 14 bases separated the two germline ends. CDR3 residues: CASSLVSGGNEKLFF. In nucleotides, the CDR3 is TGCGCCAGCAGCTTGGTTTCGGGGGGGAACGAAAAACTGTTTTTT.

The chain carries TRBV7-3 and TRBJ2-5; 9 bases are shared with TRBD1. The CDR3 contains 18 residues. V shed 1 base, J shed 7 bases, and the junction held 16 bases outside the gene matches. Germline V gene lookup returns CDR1 SGHTA and CDR2 FQGTGA. CDR3 coding DNA: TGTGCCAGCAGCTTAATCGTGGGGGGACAGGGCCCCCGAGGGACCCAGTACTTC. It encodes CASSLIVGGQGPRGTQYF.

The chain employs TRBV3-1 (or the pseudogene TRBV3-2) and TRBJ1-3, with 8 bases identical to TRBD1. CDR3 length: 19 amino acids. Germline trimming cut 0 bases from V and 0 bases from J; bases unmatched to any gene: 10. The V gene's germline CDR1 is LGHDT and CDR2 YNNKEL (reference sequence). The CDR3 DNA reads as TGTGCCAGCAGCCAAGATAGGGGGGACAGGTTTTTCTCTGGAAACACCATATATTTT. This encodes CASSQDRGDRFFSGNTIYF.

This chain links TRBV19 with TRBJ1-4, with 7 bases lining up with TRBD1. This CDR3 has 14 residues. J was trimmed by 2 bases and V by 6 bases; bases with no gene match: 3. Germline V gives CDR1 LNHDA, CDR2 SQIVND (reference sequence). CDR3 in DNA: TGTGCCAGTAGAGGGACAGTCACTAATGAAAAACTGTTTTTT. Protein: CASRGTVTNEKLFF.

The CDR3 protein is CASRRSLAAKSGAQETQYF. The CDR3 DNA is TGCGCCAGCCGAAGGTCTCTAGCGGCTAAATCCGGGGCACAAGAGACCCAGTACTTC. This chain links TRBV5-1 with TRBJ2-5; 7 bases are shared with TRBD2. CDR1 is SGHRS and CDR2 is YFSETQ in the germline V gene. The CDR3 runs to 19 residues. V lost 7 bases to trimming and J lost 2 bases; unmatched junction nucleotides: 23.

The J gene is TRBJ1-1, the V gene TRBV18, with D hard to call. Trimming cost V 3 bases and J 3 bases, with 14 bases left between them. The CDR3 covers 15 residues. CDR1 and CDR2 (germline): KGHSH, LQKENI. The CDR3 region has the DNA TGTGCCAGCTCACCGATCAGGATTACGGACACTGAAGCTTTCTTT. Translation: CASSPIRITDTEAFF.

For this clone: This sample includes further DNA sequences coding for the same CDR3. J is TRBJ1-1 and V is TRBV6-5, with 7 bases identical to TRBD1. Germline CDR1 is MNHEY and CDR2 is SVGAGI. Unmatched junction bases numbered 2, after V lost 0 bases and J lost 1 base. The CDR3 loop spans 15 amino acids. The CDR3 loop is CASSYSTGRNTEAFF. The CDR3 coding sequence is TGTGCCAGCAGTTACTCGACAGGGAGGAACACTGAAGCTTTCTTT.

This rearrangement joins TRBV11-2 to TRBJ2-2; 8 bases agree with TRBD1. The CDR3 is 15 amino acids. CDR1 and CDR2 (germline): SGHAT, FQNNGV. J lost 4 bases, V lost 3 bases, and 4 bases had no gene match. The CDR3 bases are TGTGCCAGCAGCTTCCGACAGGGGCCCACCGGGGAGCTGTTTTTT. Protein sequence: CASSFRQGPTGELFF.

This chain uses TRBV28 with TRBJ2-1, with 12 bases aligning to TRBD2. The CDR3 consists of 16 residues. Losses at the gene ends were 1 base for V and 4 bases for J; bases not matched to a gene: 2. Germline CDR1 is MDHEN and CDR2 is SYDVKM. Written as DNA, the CDR3 is TGTGCCAGCAGTTTATATCTAGCGGGGGGGTACAATGAGCAGTTCTTC. This gives the protein CASSLYLAGGYNEQFF.

The gene calls are TRBV5-1 and TRBJ2-1; 7 positions match TRBD2. The CDR3 length is 16 residues. The V and J ends lost 0 bases and 2 bases, in that order; junction bases with no gene match: 5. CDR1 SGHRS and CDR2 YFSETQ come from the germline V gene. The CDR3 DNA follows: TGCGCCAGCAGCTTGGTTGGCAGCGGGACCTACAATGAGCAGTTCTTC. Translating gives CASSLVGSGTYNEQFF.

The chain combines TRBV4-2 with TRBJ1-2; 7 bases line up with TRBD1. Germline trimming cut 0 bases from V and 5 bases from J; bases unmatched to any gene: 9. The CDR3 runs to 16 residues. Germline V gene sequence: CDR1 LGHNA, CDR2 YNFKEQ. The CDR3 sequence is CASSQDHGQGEYGYTF. CDR3 in DNA: TGTGCCAGCAGCCAAGATCACGGGCAGGGGGAATATGGCTACACCTTC.

This chain joins TRBV2 and TRBJ2-2; TRBD1 matches 9 bases. The germline V gene has CDR1 SNHLY and CDR2 FYNNEI. J was trimmed by 4 bases and V by 6 bases; bases with no gene match: 9. The CDR3 length is 16 residues. CDR3 residues: CASRAGTGQTTGELFF. Here the CDR3 DNA reads TGTGCCAGCAGAGCCGGGACAGGGCAGACCACCGGGGAGCTGTTTTTT.

The rearrangement links TRBV11-2 to TRBJ2-3, with 12 bases lining up with TRBD2. The V gene's germline CDR1 is SGHAT and CDR2 FQNNGV. The V gene end was trimmed by 6 bases and the J gene end by 4 bases; junction bases not matched to a gene: 5. CDR3 length: 15 amino acids. The CDR3 here is CASSRLAGDPDTQYF. The CDR3 nucleotides are TGTGCCAGCAGTCGACTAGCGGGGGATCCAGATACGCAGTATTTT.

Here the CDR3 DNA reads TGTGCCAGCAGCTTAGAAGGCAGGCCTAATGAAAAACTGTTTTTT. Translated, it gives CASSLEGRPNEKLFF. The chain uses TRBV7-8 and TRBJ1-4; D is undetermined. The CDR3 has 15 amino acids. Germline CDR1 SGHVS, CDR2 FQNEAQ. Trimming removed 1 base from V and 3 bases from J, with 9 bases in between.